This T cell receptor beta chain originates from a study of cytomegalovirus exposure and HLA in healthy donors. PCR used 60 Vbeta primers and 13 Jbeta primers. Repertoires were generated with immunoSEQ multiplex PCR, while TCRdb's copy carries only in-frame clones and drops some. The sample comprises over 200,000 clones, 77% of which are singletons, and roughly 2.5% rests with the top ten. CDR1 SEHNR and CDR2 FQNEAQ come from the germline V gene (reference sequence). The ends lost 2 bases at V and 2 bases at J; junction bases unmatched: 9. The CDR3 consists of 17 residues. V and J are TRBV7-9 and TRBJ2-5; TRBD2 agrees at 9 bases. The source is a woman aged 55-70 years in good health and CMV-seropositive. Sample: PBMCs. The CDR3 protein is CASSLRASSGIQETQYF. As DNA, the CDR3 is TGTGCCAGCAGCTTACGAGCATCTAGCGGGATTCAAGAGACCCAGTACTTC.